Given below is one T cell receptor beta chain in context. It was with a sample-barcoded 5' primer and a J-beta primer mix that a second PCR of roughly 6 to 12 cycles was run. Each cDNA was tagged by a template-switch adaptor containing 12 random nucleotides. Each CDR3 protein is one row after TCRdb ran MiXCR on the 5' RACE reads. Here the sample spans 650,000 to 1,000,000 distinct CDR3 sequences, 35% to 40% being singletons. The sample originates from a study of blood T cells in healthy people across ages. This CDR3 contains 13 residues. In germline, CDR1 is MNHNS, CDR2 SASEGT. Samples had at least 7 million PBMCs isolated from them.

Sequences were obtained from blood. This chain uses TRBV6-1 with TRBJ2-4; no clear D. The DNA end favors TRBJ2-7, so the J call may be wrong. The sequence came from a man in his late teens or twenties in good health. The CDR3 is CASSEGPAYEQYF. The CDR3 region has the DNA TGTGCCAGCAGTGAAGGACCAGCCTACGAGCAGTACTTC.